These 9 T cell receptor beta chains were all obtained from the same sample, sequenced in a study of T-cell reconstitution after alpha-beta-depleted transplantation in children. Using unique molecular identifiers, the investigators prepared the TCRbeta library. TCRdb used MiXCR to reprocess the PCR reads, holding one entry per CDR3 protein. Of about 870,000 distinct CDR3 sequences in the sample, less than 20% were seen once. The sequencing used PBMCs, mostly from graft donor cells, collected 360 days after TCRalphabeta/CD19-depleted stem cell transplant. These receptors were obtained from a male patient younger than 18 who had a stem cell transplant for acute lymphoblastic leukemia, so the T cells may come from the graft donor.

This clonotype was found many times. The rearrangement joins TRBV2 to TRBJ2-2, with 8 bases aligning to TRBD1. Germline V gene data show CDR1 as SNHLY and CDR2 as FYNNEI. The junction had 2 bases not matched to a gene; V was cut back by 8 bases and J by 3 bases. This CDR3 has 13 residues. The CDR3 is CASRTGYTGELFF. CDR3 in DNA: TGTGCCAGCCGGACAGGGTACACCGGGGAGCTGTTTTTT.

This clonotype was recorded a few times. V is TRBV7-9 and J is TRBJ1-4; tentative D call: TRBD1 (5 bases). The CDR3 has 17 residues. Trimming shortened V by 1 base and J by 0 bases, and 12 bases separated the two germline ends. CDR1 and CDR2 from the germline V gene are SEHNR and FQNEAQ (reference sequence). CDR3 bases: TGTGCCAGCAGCTTAGTGGGACGCCTTGCAACTAATGAAAAACTGTTTTTT. Encoded protein: CASSLVGRLATNEKLFF.

The V call is TRBV21-1, the J call TRBJ2-7; the table names TRBD2, a call not compared with the DNA. TRBV21-1 is noted as a pseudogene. The CDR3 spans 14 residues. For the CDR3, the DNA is TGTGCCAGCAGCAAAGAGAGCGGTCAGCGCGAGCAGTACTTC. The encoded protein is CASSKESGQREQYF.

This chain connects TRBV11-2 to TRBJ2-1, with D perhaps TRBD2 (6 bases). Germline CDR1 and CDR2: SGHAT and FQNNGV. This CDR3 region has 16 residues. V shed 3 bases and J shed 8 bases, with 20 bases lying between them. CDR3 bases: TGTGCCAGCAGCTTCGCCCGGGTCTGGGCTAGCGATGAGCAGTTCTTC. Translating gives CASSFARVWASDEQFF.

This clonotype occurred many times. The chain links TRBV20-1 to TRBJ2-7; D not resolved. Germline V lookup: CDR1 DFQATT, CDR2 SNEGSKA (reference sequence). Trimming shortened V by 3 bases and J by 3 bases, and 9 bases separated the two germline ends. The CDR3 has 12 amino acids. This CDR3 reads CSASGPVYEQYF. For the CDR3, the DNA is TGCAGTGCTAGCGGTCCAGTCTACGAGCAGTACTTC.

The V gene is TRBV14, the J gene TRBJ2-5, with D perhaps matching TRBD1 or TRBD2 (5 bases each). The germline V gene has CDR1 SGHDN and CDR2 FVKESK. With 1 base removed from V and 7 bases from J, the gap between germline ends came to 16 bases. The CDR3 is 15 amino acids. DNA for the CDR3: TGTGCCAGCAGCCAAGGAAGTGGGACCGCAGGGACCCAGTACTTC. Amino acids: CASSQGSGTAGTQYF.

The chain joins TRBV6-2 or TRBV6-3 to TRBJ2-7; 7 nucleotides align to TRBD1. The V and J ends lost 4 bases and 6 bases, in that order; junction bases with no gene match: 9. The CDR3 sequence is 14 residues long. The germline gives CDR1 MNHEY, CDR2 SVGEGT. CDR3 protein: CASSLTGPLSEQYF. Written as DNA, the CDR3 is TGTGCCAGCAGTTTGACAGGGCCGTTGAGCGAGCAGTACTTC.

The J gene is TRBJ1-5, the V gene TRBV18; the D gene is possibly TRBD1 (6 bases). Germline CDR1 and CDR2: KGHSH and LQKENI. The CDR3 has 16 residues. The V and J ends lost 2 bases and 9 bases respectively, with 20 bases between them. The CDR3 is CASSPMTGTLPGPQHF. CDR3 nucleotide sequence: TGTGCCAGCTCACCAATGACAGGAACCCTCCCAGGGCCCCAGCATTTT.

Points on this clonotype: Germline and junction disagree at one end, which may indicate a read error. The gene calls are TRBV29-1 and TRBJ2-2; D perhaps matches TRBD2 (6 bases). Germline loops: CDR1 SQVTM, CDR2 ANQGSEA. The CDR3 is 12 amino acids. Here the CDR3 DNA reads TGCAGCGTTCTGCCGAGCACCGGGGGGCTGTTTTTT. It yields the protein CSVLPSTGGLFF.